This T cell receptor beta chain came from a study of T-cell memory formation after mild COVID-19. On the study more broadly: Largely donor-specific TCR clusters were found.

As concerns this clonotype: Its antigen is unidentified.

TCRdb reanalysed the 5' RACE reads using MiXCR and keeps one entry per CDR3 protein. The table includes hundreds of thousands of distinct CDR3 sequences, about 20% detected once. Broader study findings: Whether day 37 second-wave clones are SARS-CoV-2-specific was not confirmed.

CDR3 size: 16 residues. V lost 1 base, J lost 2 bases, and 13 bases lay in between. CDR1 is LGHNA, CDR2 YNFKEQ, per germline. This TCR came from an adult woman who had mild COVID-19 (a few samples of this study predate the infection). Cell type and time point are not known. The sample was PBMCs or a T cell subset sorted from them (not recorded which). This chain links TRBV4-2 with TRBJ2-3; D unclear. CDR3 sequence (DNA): TGTGCCAGCAGCCAAGCGACACGGCTCCACACAGATACGCAGTATTTT. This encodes CASSQATRLHTDTQYF.